This T cell receptor beta chain derives from a study of blood T cell repertoires in COVID-19. Background on the study: COVID-19 samples from acute and convalescent phases originated in the United States, Italy and Spain.

Using immunoSEQ multiplex PCR, the repertoire was profiled, and TCRdb retains in-frame clones only, with some absent. The sample holds about 350,000 clones, roughly 90% seen once. Researchers sorted participants into cohorts using their self-reported clinical history. Germline CDR1 reads SGHVS; CDR2 reads FNYEAQ. This CDR3 contains 15 residues. Trimming removed 2 bases from V and 7 bases from J, with 12 bases in between. The sequence came from a woman in her thirties who had recovered from COVID-19. The sample was PBMCs or T cells enriched from blood (not recorded which). The J gene is TRBJ1-6, the V gene TRBV7-6; D is undetermined. The CDR3 spells CASSLTRSWNSPLHF. As DNA, the CDR3 is TGTGCCAGCAGCTTAACGAGGTCTTGGAATTCACCCCTCCACTTT.